This is a list of T cell receptor beta chains from one sample in a study of OX40 agonist ivuxolimab in advanced cancers. Sequencing was performed with immunoSEQ multiplex PCR; in TCRdb, only in-frame clones are kept and a portion is missing. Here the sample spans around 60,000 clones, 79% being singletons. The sequencing used CD4+ or CD8+ T cells sorted from blood, collected in a trial of the OX40 agonist ivuxolimab. Receptor source: an adult with an advanced solid tumor such as melanoma, head and neck, liver or kidney cancer. CDR3s include the opening cysteine and the closing phenylalanine or tryptophan. Fields, in order: clone size, D gene, J gene, V gene, CDR3 DNA, CDR3 protein. The D gene is left open where the match is weak. Size is stated for part of the rows, as once, few or many counts, or as a class when the clone is expanded.

once . TRBJ2-1 TRBV27 TGTGCCAGCAGTGTAGCGAGGGATGAGCAGTTCTTC CASSVARDEQFF
. TRBD2 TRBJ2-2 TRBV7-9 TGTGCCAGCAGCCACCACCTAGCGGGGCGATTCACCGGGGAGCTGTTTTTT CASSHHLAGRFTGELFF
. TRBD2 TRBJ2-7 TRBV23-1 TGCGCCAGCAGTCAATCGGGGGGGGGTCTGGCCTACGAGCAGTACTTC CASSQSGGGLAYEQYF
. TRBD1 TRBJ2-7 TRBV5-1 TGCGCCAGCAGCCAAGGGAGCAGGGGGTACTACGAGCAGTACTTC CASSQGSRGYYEQYF
many . TRBJ2-7 TRBV7-9 TGTGCCAGCAGCTTTCCCCCAGGTAAAGGGGACTCCTACGAGCAGTACTTC CASSFPPGKGDSYEQYF
. . TRBJ1-2 TRBV10-3 TGTGCCATCAGTGAGTCTGGGGGCTTCTTCGATAACTATGGCTACACCTTC CAISESGGFFDNYGYTF
. . TRBJ2-7 TRBV27 TGTGCCAGCAGCCCCTTCGACGGATACGAGCAGTACTTC CASSPFDGYEQYF
once . TRBJ1-2 TRBV14 TGTGCCAGCAGCCCTTTTGATGCTAACTATGGCTACACCTTC CASSPFDANYGYTF
many TRBD1 TRBJ1-2 TRBV14 TGTGCCAGCAGCCTTGGCAGGGGGATCTATGGCTACACCTTC CASSLGRGIYGYTF
. . TRBJ1-2 TRBV10-3 TGTGCCATCAGTGAGTCATTCAGGATCTCGAACTATGGCTACACCTTC CAISESFRISNYGYTF
once . TRBJ2-3 TRBV4-3 TGCGCCAGCAGCCAAGATGATTCACTCACGCCGGCTAGCACAGATACGCAGTATTTT CASSQDDSLTPASTDTQYF
. . TRBJ2-7 TRBV21-1 TGTGCCAGCAGCATGCAAGCCGAGCAGTACTTC CASSMQAEQYF
. . TRBJ1-2 TRBV28 TGTGCCAGCAGTTTACAGGCGGGGGGTGGCTACACCTTC CASSLQAGGGYTF
. . TRBJ1-1 TRBV10-3 TGTGCCGCCTTAGGGCGGAACACTGAAGCTTTCTTT CAALGRNTEAFF
. TRBD1 TRBJ2-2 TRBV6-4 TGTGCCAGCAGTGCCGGGACAGGGAACACCGGGGAGCTGTTTTTT CASSAGTGNTGELFF
. . TRBJ2-2 TRBV27 TGTGCCACCTTCGCCCGACCCGGGGAGCTGTTTTTT CATFARPGELFF
. . TRBJ2-7 TRBV18 TGTGCCAGCTCACCACCGGCGGGACACCCCTACGAGCAGTACTTC CASSPPAGHPYEQYF
. TRBD2 TRBJ2-7 TRBV4-3 TGCGCCAGCAGCCAAGATCCGGGAGGGAACTACGAGCAGTACTTC CASSQDPGGNYEQYF
once TRBD2 TRBJ2-2 TRBV29-1 TGCAGCGTGACTAGCCCCTTCACCGGGGAGCTGTTTTTT CSVTSPFTGELFF
. TRBD1 TRBJ2-2 TRBV25-1 TGTGCCAGCAGTGTCAGGGGGCGGCTTAGCACCGGGGAGCTGTTTTTT CASSVRGRLSTGELFF
once TRBD2 TRBJ2-3 TRBV9 TGTGCCAGCAGCGTAGTTGGGCGGGGGGGCACAGATACGCAGTATTTT CASSVVGRGGTDTQYF
. . TRBJ2-7 TRBV5-5 TGTGCCAGCAGCTTAAAGCGTCCCTACGAGCAGTACTTC CASSLKRPYEQYF
once . TRBJ2-1 TRBV27 TGTGCCAGCACCCTAAGCTGGGGGCAAGCGGATGAGCAGTTCTTC CASTLSWGQADEQFF
. TRBD2 TRBJ2-5 TRBV7-2 TGTGCCAGCAGCTTAGCTCGCGGGGGGGCTTTTGAGACCCAGTACTTC CASSLARGGAFETQYF
. TRBD1 TRBJ1-4 TRBV27 TGTGCCAGCAGTAAGGGGACAGGGGGTAATGAAAAACTGTTTTTT CASSKGTGGNEKLFF
. . TRBJ1-1 TRBV15 TGTGCCACCAGGAGAGCGTCAAGCGGGAACACTGAAGCTTTCTTT CATRRASSGNTEAFF
. TRBD1 TRBJ2-7 TRBV7-2 TGTGCCAGCAGCTTAGCCAGACAGGGGGCAGGGGAGCAGTACTTC CASSLARQGAGEQYF
. . TRBJ2-3 TRBV7-3 TGTGCCAGCAGCGTGGCTAGCACAGATACGCAGTATTTT CASSVASTDTQYF
. . TRBJ1-1 TRBV9 TGTGCCAGCAGCGTAGCAGTGAACACTGAAGCTTTCTTT CASSVAVNTEAFF
. TRBD1 TRBJ1-1 TRBV4-1 TGCGCCAGCAGCCAATGGACCGGACAGGTAACAACTGAAGCTTTCTTT CASSQWTGQVTTEAFF
. TRBD2 TRBJ2-5 TRBV7-2 TGTGCCAGCAGCCTCCGGACTAGCGGGGGAGAGACCCAGTACTTC CASSLRTSGGETQYF
. TRBD2 TRBJ2-1 TRBV10-3 TGTGCCACCAACGGGGAGGGCTACAATGAGCAGTTCTTC CATNGEGYNEQFF
. TRBD1 TRBJ1-2 TRBV4-1 TGCGCCAGCAGCCCAAGAACAGGGGCCGACTATGGCTACACCTTC CASSPRTGADYGYTF
. TRBD1 TRBJ2-1 TRBV6-1 TGTGCCAGCAGTGATCTGGGGACAGGACTGTACAATGAGCAGTTCTTC CASSDLGTGLYNEQFF